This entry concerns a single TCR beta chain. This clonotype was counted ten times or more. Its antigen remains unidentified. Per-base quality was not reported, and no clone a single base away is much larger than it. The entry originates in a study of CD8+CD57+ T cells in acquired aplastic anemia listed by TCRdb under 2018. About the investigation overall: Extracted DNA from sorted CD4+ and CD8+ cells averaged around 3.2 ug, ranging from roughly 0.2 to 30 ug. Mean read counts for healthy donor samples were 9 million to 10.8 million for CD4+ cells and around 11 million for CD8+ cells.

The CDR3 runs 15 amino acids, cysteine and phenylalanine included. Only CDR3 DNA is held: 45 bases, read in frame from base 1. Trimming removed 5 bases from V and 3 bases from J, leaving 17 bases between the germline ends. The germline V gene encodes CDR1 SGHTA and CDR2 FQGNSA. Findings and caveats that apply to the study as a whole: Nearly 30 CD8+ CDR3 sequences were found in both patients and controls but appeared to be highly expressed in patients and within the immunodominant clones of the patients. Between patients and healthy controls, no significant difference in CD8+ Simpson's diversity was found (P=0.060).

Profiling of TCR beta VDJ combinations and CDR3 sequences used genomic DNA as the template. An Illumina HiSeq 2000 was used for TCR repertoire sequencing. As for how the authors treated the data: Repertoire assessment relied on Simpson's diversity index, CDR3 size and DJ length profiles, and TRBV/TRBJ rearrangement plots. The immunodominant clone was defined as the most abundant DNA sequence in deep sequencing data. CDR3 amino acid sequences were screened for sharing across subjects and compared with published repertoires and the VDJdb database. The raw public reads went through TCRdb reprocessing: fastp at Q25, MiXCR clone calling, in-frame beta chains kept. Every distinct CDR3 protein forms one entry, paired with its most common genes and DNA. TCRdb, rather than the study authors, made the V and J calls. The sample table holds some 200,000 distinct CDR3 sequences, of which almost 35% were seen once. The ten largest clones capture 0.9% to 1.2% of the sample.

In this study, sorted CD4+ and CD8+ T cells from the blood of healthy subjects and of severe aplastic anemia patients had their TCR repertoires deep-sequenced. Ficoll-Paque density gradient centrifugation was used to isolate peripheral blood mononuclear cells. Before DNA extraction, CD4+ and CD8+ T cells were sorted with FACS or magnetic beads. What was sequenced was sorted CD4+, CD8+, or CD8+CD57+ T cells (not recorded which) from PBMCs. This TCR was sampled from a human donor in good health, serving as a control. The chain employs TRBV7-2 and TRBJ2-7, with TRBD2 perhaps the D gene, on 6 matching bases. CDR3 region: CASSLQEGGLYEQYF. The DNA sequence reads TGTGCCAGCAGCCTCCAGGAGGGCGGCCTCTACGAGCAGTACTTC.